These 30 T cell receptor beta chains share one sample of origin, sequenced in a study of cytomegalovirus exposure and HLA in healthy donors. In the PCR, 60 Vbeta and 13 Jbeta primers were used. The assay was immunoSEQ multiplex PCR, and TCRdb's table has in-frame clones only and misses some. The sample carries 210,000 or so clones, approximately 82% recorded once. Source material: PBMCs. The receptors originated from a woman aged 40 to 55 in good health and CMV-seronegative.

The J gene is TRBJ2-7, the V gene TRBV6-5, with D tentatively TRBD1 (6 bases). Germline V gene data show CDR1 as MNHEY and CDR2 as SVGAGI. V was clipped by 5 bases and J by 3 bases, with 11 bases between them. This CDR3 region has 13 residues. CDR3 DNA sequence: TGTGCCAGCAGTCAGGGGACCGGCTACGAGCAGTACTTC. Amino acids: CASSQGTGYEQYF.

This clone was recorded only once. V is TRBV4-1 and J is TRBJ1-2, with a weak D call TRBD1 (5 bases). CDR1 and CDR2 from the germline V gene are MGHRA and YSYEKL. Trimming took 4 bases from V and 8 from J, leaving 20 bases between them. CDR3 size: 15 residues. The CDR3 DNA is TGCGCCAGCAGCCCGAATCGTCAGGGCCGAGGAGGCTACACCTTC. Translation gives CASSPNRQGRGGYTF.

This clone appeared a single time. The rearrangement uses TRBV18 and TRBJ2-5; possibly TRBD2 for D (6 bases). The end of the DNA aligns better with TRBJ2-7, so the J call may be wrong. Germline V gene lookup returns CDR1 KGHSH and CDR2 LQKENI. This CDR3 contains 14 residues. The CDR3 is CASSRGDRSYEQYF. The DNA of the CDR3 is TGTGCCAGCTCACGGGGGGACCGTTCCTACGAGCAGTACTTC.

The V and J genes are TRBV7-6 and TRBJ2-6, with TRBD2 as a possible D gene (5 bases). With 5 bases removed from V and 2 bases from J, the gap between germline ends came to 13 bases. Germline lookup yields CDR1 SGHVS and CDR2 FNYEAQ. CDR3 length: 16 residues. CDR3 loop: CASSNYRGTGANVLTF. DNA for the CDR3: TGTGCCAGCAGCAATTACCGGGGAACTGGGGCCAACGTCCTGACTTTC.

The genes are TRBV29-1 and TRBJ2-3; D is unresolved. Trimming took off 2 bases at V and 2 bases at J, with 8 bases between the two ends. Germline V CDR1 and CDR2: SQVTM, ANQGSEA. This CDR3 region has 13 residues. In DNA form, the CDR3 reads TGCAGCGTTGAACCGGGTCTCACAGATACGCAGTATTTT. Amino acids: CSVEPGLTDTQYF.

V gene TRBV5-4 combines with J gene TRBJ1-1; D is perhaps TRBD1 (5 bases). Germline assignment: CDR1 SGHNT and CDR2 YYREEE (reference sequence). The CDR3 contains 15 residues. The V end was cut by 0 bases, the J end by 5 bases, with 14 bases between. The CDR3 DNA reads TGTGCCAGCAGCTTGGTAGGGGCCAGTGATACTGAAGCTTTCTTT. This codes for CASSLVGASDTEAFF.

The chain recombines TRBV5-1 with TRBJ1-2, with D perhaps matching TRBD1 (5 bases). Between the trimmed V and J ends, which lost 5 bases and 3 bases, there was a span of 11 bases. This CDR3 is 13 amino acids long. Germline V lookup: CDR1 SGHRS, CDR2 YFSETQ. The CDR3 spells CASSLGDDYGYTF. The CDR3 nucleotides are TGCGCCAGCAGTCTAGGGGATGACTATGGCTACACCTTC.

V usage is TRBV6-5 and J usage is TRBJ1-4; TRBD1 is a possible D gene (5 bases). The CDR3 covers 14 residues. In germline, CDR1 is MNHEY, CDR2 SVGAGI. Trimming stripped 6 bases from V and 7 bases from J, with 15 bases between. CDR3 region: CASRTGTRGEKLFF. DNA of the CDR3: TGTGCCAGCAGGACCGGGACTCGGGGTGAAAAACTGTTTTTT.

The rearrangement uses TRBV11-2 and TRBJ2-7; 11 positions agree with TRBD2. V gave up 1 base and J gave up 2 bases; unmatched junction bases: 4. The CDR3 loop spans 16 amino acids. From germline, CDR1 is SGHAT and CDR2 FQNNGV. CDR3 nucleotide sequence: TGTGCCAGCAGCTTAGGATTTAGCGGGGGGGCCTACGAGCAGTACTTC. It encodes CASSLGFSGGAYEQYF.

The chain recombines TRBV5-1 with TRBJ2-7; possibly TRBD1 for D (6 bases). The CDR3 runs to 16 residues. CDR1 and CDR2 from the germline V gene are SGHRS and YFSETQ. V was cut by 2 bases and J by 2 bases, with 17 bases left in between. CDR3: CASSFLPHGQTYEQYF. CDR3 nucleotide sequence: TGCGCCAGCAGCTTTTTGCCCCACGGACAGACCTACGAGCAGTACTTC.

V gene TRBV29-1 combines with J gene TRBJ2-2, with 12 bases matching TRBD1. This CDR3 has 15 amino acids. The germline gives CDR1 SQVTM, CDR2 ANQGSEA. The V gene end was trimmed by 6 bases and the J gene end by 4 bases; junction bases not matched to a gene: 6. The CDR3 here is CSVEGQGAGTGELFF. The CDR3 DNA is TGCAGCGTCGAGGGACAGGGGGCTGGCACCGGGGAGCTGTTTTTT.

CDR3 nucleotide sequence: TGTGCTAGTGGTTTGGGACAGGGACTAGATACGCAGTATTTT. As protein: CASGLGQGLDTQYF. The V and J genes are TRBV12-5 and TRBJ2-3, with D perhaps matching TRBD1 (7 bases). Germline values: CDR1 LGHNT, CDR2 FRNRAP. Trimming took 1 base from V and 5 from J, leaving 10 bases between them. CDR3 size: 14 residues. Supplemented by reference TRBV12-5 and TRBJ2-3, the full variable domain reads DARVTQTPRHKVTEMGQEVTMRCQPILGHNTVFWYRQTMMQGLELLAYFRNRAPLDDSGMPKDRFSAEMPDATLATLKIQPSEPRDSAVYFCASGLGQGLDTQYFGPGTRLTVL.

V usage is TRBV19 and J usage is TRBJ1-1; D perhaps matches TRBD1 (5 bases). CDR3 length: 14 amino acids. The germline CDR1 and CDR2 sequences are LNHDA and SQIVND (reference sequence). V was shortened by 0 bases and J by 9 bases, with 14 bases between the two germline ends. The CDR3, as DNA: TGTGCCAGTAGTATAGATGAGCGGGGGGGGAAAGCTTTCTTT. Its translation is CASSIDERGGKAFF.

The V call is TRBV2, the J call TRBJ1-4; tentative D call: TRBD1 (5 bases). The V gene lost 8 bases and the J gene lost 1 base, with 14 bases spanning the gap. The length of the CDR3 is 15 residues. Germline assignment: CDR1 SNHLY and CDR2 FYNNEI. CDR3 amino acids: CASERGIGTNEKLFF. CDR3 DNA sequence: TGTGCCAGCGAAAGGGGAATAGGAACTAATGAAAAACTGTTTTTT.

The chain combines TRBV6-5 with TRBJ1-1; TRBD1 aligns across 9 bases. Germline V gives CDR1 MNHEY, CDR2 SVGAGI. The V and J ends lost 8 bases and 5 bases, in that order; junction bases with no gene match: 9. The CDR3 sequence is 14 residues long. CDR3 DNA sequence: TGTGCCAGCTTCCCTGACAGGGGGGGTACTGAAGCTTTCTTT. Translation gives CASFPDRGGTEAFF.

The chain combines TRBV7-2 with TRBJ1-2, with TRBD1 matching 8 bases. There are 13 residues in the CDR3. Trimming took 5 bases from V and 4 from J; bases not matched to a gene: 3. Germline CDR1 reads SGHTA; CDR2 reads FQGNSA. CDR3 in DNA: TGTGCCAGCAGCCTCGGACAGGGCTATGGCTACACCTTC. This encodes CASSLGQGYGYTF. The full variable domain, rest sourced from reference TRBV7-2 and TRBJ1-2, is GAGVSQSPSNKVTEKGKDVELRCDPISGHTALYWYRQSLGQGLEFLIYFQGNSAPDKSGLPSDRFSAERTGGSVSTLTIQRTQQEDSAVYLCASSLGQGYGYTFGSGTRLTVV.

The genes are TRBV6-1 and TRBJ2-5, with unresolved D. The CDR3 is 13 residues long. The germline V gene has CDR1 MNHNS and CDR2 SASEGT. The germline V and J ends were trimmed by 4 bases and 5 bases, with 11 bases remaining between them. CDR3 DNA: TGTGCCAGCAGTGGTCGGCCTAGGGAGACCCAGTACTTC. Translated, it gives CASSGRPRETQYF.

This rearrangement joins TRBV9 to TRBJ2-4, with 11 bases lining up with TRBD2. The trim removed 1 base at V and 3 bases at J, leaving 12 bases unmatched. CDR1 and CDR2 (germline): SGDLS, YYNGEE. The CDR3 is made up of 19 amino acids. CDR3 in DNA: TGTGCCAGCAGCGTATGGAATAGCGGGGGGGAAATCATCAAAAACATTCAGTACTTC. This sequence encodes CASSVWNSGGEIIKNIQYF. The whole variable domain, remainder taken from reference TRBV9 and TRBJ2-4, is DSGVTQTPKHLITATGQRVTLRCSPRSGDLSVYWYQQSLDQGLQFLIQYYNGEERAKGNILERFSAQQFPDLHSELNLSSLELGDSALYFCASSVWNSGGEIIKNIQYFGAGTRLSVL.

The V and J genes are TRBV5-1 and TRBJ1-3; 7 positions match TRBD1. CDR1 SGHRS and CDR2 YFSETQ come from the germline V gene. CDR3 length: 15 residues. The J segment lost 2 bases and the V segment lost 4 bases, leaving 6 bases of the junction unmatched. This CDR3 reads CASSHGDRAGNTIYF. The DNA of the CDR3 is TGCGCCAGCAGCCATGGTGACAGGGCTGGAAACACCATATATTTT.

The CDR3 coding sequence is TGTGCCAGCAGTCCAGGACTAGCGGGGCCCTACGAGCAGTACTTC. Protein product: CASSPGLAGPYEQYF. This chain links TRBV6-1 with TRBJ2-7; 12 nucleotides align to TRBD2. CDR3 length equals 15 residues. Trimming cost V 5 bases and J 2 bases; bases outside gene matches: 4. In germline, CDR1 is MNHNS, CDR2 SASEGT.

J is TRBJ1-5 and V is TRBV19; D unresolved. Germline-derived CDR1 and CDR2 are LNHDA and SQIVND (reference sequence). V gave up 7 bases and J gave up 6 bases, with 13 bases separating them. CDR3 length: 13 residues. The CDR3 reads CASNGSAGQPQHF. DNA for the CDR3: TGTGCCAGTAACGGGAGCGCCGGTCAGCCCCAGCATTTT.

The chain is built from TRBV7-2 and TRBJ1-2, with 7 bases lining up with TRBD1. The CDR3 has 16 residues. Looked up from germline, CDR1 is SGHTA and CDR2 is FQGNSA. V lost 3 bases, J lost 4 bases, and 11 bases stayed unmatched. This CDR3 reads CASSLNKGGKIYGYTF. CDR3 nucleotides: TGTGCCAGCAGCTTGAATAAAGGGGGCAAGATCTATGGCTACACCTTC.

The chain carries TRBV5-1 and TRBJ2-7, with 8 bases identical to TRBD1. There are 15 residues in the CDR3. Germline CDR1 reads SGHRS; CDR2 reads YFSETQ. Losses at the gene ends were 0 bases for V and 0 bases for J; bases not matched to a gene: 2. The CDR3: CASSLGTGSSYEQYF. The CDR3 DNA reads TGCGCCAGCAGCTTGGGGACAGGGAGCTCCTACGAGCAGTACTTC.

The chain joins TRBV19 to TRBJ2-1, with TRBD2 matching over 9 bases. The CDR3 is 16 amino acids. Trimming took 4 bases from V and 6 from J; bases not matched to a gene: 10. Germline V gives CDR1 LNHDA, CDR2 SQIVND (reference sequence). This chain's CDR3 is CASSNLAGTGSNEQFF. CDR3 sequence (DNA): TGTGCCAGTAGTAACCTAGCGGGGACGGGATCCAATGAGCAGTTCTTC. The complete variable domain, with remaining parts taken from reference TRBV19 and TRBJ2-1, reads DGGITQSPKYLFRKEGQNVTLSCEQNLNHDAMYWYRQDPGQGLRLIYYSQIVNDFQKGDIAEGYSVSREKKESFPLTVTSAQKNPTAFYLCASSNLAGTGSNEQFFGPGTRLTVL.

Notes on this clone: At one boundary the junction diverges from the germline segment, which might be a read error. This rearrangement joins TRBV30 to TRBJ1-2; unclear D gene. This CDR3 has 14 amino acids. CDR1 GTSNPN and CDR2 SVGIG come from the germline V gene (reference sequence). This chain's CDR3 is CAWSGGFSDYGYPF. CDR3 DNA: TGTGCCTGGAGTGGAGGCTTTAGTGACTATGGCTACCCCTTC. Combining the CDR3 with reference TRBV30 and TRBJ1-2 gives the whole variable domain SQTIHQWPATLVQPVGSPLSLECTVEGTSNPNLYWYRQAAGRGLQLLFYSVGIGQISSEVPQNLSASRPQDRQFILSSKKLLLSDSGFYLCAWSGGFSDYGYPFGSGTRLTVV.

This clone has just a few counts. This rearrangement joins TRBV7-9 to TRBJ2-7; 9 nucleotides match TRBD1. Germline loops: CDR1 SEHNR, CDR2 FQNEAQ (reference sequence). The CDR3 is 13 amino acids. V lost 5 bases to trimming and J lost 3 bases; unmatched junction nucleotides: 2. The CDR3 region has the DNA TGTGCCAGCAGCCCGGACAGGGGCTACGAGCAGTACTTC. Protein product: CASSPDRGYEQYF.

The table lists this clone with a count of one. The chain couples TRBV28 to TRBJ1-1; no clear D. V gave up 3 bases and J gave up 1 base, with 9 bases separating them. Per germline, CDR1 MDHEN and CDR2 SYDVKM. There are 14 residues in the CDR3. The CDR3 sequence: CASSLTHGNTEAFF. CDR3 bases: TGTGCCAGCAGTTTGACTCATGGGAACACTGAAGCTTTCTTT.

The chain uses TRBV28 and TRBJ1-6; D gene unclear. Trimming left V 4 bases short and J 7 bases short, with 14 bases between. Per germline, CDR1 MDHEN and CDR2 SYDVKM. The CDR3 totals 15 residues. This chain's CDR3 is CASSYSGNRNSPLHF. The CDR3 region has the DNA TGTGCCAGCAGTTATTCGGGGAACCGAAATTCACCCCTCCACTTT.

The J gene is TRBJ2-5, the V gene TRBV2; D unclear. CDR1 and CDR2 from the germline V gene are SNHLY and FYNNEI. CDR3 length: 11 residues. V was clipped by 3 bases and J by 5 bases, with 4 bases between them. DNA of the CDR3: TGTGCCAGCAGTGACCGGGAGACCCAGTACTTC. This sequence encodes CASSDRETQYF.

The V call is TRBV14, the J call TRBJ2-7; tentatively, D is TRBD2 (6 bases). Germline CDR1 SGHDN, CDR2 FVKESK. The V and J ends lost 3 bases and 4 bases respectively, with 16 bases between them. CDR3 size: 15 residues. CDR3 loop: CASSHRWRGEYEQYF. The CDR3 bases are TGTGCCAGCAGCCATCGATGGAGGGGAGAGTACGAGCAGTACTTC.